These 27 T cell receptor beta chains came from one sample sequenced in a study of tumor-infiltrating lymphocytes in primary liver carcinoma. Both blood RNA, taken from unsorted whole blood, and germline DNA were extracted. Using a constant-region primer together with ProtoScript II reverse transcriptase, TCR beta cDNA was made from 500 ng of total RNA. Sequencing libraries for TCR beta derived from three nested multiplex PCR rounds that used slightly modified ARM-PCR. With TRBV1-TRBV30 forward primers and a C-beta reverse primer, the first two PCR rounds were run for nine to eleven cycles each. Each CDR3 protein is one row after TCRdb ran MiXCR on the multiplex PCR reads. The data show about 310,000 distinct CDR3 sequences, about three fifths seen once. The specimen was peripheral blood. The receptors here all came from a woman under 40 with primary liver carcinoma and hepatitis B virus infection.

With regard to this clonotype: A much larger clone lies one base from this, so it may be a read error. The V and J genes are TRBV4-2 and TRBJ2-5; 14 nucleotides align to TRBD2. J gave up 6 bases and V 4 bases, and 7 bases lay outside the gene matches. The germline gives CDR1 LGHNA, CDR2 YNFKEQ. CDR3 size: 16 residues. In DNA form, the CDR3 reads TGTGCCAGCAGCCGCAGACTAGCGGGAGGGCTCAAGACCCAGTACTTC. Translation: CASSRRLAGGLKTQYF.

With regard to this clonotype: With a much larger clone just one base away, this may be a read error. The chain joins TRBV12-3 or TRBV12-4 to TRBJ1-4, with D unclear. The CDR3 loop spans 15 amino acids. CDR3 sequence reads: CVSRRASPSNEKLFF. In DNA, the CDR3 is TGTGTCAGCAGGCGGGCCAGTCCTTCTAATGAAAAACTGTTTTTT.

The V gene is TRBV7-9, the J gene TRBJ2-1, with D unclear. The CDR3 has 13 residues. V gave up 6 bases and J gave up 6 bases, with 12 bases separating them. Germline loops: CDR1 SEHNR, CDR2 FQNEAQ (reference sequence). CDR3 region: CASSSTNANEQFF. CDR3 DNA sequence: TGTGCCAGCAGTTCTACTAATGCCAATGAGCAGTTCTTC.

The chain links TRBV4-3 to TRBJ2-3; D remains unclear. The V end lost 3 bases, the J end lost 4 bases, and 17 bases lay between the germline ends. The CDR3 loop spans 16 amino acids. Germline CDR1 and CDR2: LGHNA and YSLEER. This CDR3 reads CASSQRPPSLADTQYF. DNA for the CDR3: TGCGCCAGCAGCCAGCGACCACCATCCCTTGCAGATACGCAGTATTTT.

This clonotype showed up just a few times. The CDR3 region is CASRETRGLRGGGTEAFF. The CDR3 DNA reads as TGTGCCAGCAGGGAAACCAGGGGGCTCCGCGGGGGAGGCACTGAAGCTTTCTTT. This sequence joins TRBV6-1 and TRBJ1-1; 8 bases fit TRBD1. The germline CDR1 and CDR2 sequences are MNHNS and SASEGT. The CDR3 sequence is 18 residues long. The V and J ends lost 6 bases and 4 bases, in that order; junction bases with no gene match: 19.

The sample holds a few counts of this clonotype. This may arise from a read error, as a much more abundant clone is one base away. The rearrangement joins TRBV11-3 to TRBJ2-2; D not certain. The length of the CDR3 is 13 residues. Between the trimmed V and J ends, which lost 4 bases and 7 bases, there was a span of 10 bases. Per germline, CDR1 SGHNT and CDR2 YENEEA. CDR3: CASSSRHDGELFF. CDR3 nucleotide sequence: TGTGCCAGCAGCTCTAGACATGACGGGGAGCTGTTTTTT.

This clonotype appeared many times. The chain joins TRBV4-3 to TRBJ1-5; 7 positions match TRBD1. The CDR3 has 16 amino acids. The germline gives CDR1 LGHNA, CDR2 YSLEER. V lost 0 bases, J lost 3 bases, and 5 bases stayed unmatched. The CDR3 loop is CASSQDWGQPNQPQHF. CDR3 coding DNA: TGCGCCAGCAGCCAAGATTGGGGACAGCCCAATCAGCCCCAGCATTTT.

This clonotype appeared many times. The CDR3 region has the DNA TGCAGCGTTGATGGTCAGAAGTACAATGAGCAGTTCTTC. It is translated as CSVDGQKYNEQFF. The chain is built from TRBV29-1 and TRBJ2-1; no reliable D call. V lost 3 bases to trimming and J lost 4 bases, with 10 bases between them. Germline CDR1 SQVTM, CDR2 ANQGSEA. The CDR3 runs 13 residues.

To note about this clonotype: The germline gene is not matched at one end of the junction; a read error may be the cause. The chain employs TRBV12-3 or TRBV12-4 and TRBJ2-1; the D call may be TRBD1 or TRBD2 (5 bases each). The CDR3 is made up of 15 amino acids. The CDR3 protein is CATSWRGAYHSEQFF. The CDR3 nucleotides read TGTGCCACCAGTTGGAGAGGGGCCTATCATAGTGAGCAGTTCTTC.

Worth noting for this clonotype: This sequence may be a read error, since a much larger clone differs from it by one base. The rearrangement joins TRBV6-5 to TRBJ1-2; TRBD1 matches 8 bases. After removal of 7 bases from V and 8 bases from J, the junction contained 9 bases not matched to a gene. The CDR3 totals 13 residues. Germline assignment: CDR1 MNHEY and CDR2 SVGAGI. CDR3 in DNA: TGTGCCAGCACAGGTAGCAGGGGGCTAGGCTACACCTTC. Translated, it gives CASTGSRGLGYTF.

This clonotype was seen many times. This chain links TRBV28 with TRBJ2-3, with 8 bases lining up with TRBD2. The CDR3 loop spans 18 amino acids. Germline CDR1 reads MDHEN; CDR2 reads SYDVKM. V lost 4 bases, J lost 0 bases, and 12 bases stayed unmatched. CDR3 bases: TGTGCCAGCAGTTGGGACCGCGGAGGGACTAGTAGCACAGATACGCAGTATTTT. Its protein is CASSWDRGGTSSTDTQYF.

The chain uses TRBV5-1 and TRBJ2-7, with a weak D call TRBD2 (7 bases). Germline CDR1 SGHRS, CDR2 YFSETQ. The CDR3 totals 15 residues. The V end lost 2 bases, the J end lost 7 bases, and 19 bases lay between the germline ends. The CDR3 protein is CASSLRGAGSDEQYF. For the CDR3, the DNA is TGCGCCAGCAGCTTACGGGGGGCCGGATCGGATGAGCAGTACTTC.

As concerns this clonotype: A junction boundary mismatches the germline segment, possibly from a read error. The DNA of the CDR3 is TGTGTCAGCAAGAAAGGACAGGTCCGGTTTACCGGGGAGCTGTTTTTT. It translates to CVSKKGQVRFTGELFF. The V and J genes are TRBV6-5 and TRBJ2-2, with 7 bases that match TRBD1. The CDR3 extends over 16 amino acids. Germline loops: CDR1 MNHEY, CDR2 SVGAGI.

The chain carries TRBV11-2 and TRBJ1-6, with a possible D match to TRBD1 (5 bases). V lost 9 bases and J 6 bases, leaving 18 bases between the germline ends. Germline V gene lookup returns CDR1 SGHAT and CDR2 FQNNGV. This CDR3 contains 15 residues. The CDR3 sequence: CASSSAGAGNSPLHF. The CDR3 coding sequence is TGTGCCAGTAGCAGTGCCGGGGCCGGTAATTCACCCCTCCACTTT.

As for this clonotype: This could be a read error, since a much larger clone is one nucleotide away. CDR3 coding DNA: TGTGCCAGCAGTTTCAACAGGGGGGATCCCCAGCATTTT. Translated: CASSFNRGDPQHF. The chain carries TRBV12-3 or TRBV12-4 and TRBJ1-5; 8 positions match TRBD1. V shed 3 bases, J shed 10 bases, and the junction held 5 bases outside the gene matches. The CDR3 consists of 13 residues.

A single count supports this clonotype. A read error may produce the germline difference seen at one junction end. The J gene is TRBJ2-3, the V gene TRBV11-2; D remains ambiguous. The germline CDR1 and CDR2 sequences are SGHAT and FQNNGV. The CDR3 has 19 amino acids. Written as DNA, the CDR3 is TGTGTCAGCAGCTCGTTCGAGCCCCTGGTGGATATAACCACAGATACGCAGGATTTT. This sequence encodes CVSSSFEPLVDITTDTQDF.

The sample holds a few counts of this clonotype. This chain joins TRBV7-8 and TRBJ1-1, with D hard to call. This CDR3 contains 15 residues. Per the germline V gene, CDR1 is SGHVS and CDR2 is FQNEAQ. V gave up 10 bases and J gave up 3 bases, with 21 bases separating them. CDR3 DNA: TGTGCCACCACGTCATTCGGATTATTGGACACTGAAGCTTTCTTT. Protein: CATTSFGLLDTEAFF.

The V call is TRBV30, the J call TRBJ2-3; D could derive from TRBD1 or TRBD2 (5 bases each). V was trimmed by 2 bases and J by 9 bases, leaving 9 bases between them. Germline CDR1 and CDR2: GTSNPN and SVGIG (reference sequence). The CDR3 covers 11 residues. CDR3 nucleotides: TGTGCCTGGAGTTCCCGGGGCACGCAGTATTTT. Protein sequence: CAWSSRGTQYF.

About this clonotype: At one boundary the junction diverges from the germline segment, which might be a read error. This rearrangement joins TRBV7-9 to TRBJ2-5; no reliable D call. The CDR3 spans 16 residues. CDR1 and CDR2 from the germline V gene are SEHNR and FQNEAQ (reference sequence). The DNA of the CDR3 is TGTGCCAACAGCCGCTCCGACCAGAGGTCCCAAGAGACCCAGTACTTC. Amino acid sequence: CANSRSDQRSQETQYF.

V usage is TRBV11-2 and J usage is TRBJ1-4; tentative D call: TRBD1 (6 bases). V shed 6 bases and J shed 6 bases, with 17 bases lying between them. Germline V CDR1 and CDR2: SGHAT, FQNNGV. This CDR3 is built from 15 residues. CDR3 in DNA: TGTGCCAGCAGTCTCAGGGGTCTCCCTGATGAAAAACTGTTTTTT. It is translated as CASSLRGLPDEKLFF.

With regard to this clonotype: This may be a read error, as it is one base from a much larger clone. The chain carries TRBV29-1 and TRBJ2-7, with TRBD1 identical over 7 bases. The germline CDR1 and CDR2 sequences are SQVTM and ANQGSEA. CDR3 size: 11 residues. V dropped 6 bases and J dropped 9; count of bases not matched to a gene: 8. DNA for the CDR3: TGCAGCGTGGGAACAGGGGCCGGGCAGTACTTC. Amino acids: CSVGTGAGQYF.

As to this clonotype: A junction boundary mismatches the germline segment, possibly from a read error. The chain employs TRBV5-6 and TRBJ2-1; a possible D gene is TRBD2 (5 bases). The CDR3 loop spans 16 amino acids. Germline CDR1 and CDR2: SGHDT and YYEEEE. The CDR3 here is CAGRNFGEPYYNEQFF. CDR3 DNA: TGTGCCGGCAGAAACTTCGGGGAGCCGTACTACAATGAACAGTTCTTC.

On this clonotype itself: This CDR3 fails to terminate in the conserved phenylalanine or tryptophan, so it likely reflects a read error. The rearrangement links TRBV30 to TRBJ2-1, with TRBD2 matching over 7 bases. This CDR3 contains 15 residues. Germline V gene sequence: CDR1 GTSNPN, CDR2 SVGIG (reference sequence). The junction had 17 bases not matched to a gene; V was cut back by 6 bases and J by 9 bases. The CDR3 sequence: CACRNRGLPATEQFL. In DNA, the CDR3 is TGTGCCTGTCGTAATCGGGGACTACCCGCGACTGAGCAGTTCTTA.

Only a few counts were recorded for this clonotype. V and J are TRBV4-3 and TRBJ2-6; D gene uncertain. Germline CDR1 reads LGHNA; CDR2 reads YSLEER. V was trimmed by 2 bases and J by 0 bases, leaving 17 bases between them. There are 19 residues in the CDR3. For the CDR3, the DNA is TGCGCCAGCAGCCAAAGGCAGCCGGGTGGCACCTCTGGGGCCAACGTCCTGACTTTC. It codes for CASSQRQPGGTSGANVLTF.

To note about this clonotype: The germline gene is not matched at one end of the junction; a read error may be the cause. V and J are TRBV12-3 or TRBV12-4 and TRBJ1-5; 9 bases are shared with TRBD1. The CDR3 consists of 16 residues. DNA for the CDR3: TGTGTCAGCAGCCCTTCCGGGACAGGGCTCAATCAGCCCCAGCATTTT. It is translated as CVSSPSGTGLNQPQHF.

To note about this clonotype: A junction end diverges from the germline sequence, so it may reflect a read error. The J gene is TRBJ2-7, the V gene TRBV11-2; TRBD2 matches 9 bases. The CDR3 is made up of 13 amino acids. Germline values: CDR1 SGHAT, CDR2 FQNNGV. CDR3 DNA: TGTGTCAGCAGCTTAAGGCTAGCGGGGGAGCAGTACTTC. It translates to CVSSLRLAGEQYF. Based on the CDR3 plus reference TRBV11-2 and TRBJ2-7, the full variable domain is EAGVAQSPRYKIIEKRQSVAFWCNPISGHATLYWYQQILGQGPKLLIQFQNNGVVDDSQLPKDRFSAERLKGVDSTLKIQPAKLEDSAVYLCVSSLRLAGEQYFGPGTRLTVT.

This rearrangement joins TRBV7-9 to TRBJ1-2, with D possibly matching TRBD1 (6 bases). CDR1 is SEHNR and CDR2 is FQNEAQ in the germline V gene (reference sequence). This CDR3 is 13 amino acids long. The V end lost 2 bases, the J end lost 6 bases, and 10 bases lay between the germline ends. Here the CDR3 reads CASSLLSGDGYTF. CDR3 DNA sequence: TGTGCCAGCAGCTTACTATCAGGGGATGGCTACACCTTC.